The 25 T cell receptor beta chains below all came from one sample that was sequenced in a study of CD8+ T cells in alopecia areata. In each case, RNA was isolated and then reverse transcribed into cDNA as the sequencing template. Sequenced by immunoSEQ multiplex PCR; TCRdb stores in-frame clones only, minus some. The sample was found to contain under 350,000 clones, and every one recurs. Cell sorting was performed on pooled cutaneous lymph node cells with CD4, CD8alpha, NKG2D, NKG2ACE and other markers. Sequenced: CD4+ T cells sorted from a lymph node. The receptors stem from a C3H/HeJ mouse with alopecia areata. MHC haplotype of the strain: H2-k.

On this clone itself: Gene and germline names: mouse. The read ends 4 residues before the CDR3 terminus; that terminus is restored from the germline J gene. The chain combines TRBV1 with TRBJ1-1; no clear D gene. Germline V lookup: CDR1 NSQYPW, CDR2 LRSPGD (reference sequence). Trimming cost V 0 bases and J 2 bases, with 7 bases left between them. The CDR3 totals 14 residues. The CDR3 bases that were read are TGCACCTGCAGTGCAGATCCAACTAACACA. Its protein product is CTCSADPTNT. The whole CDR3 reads CTCSADPTNTEVFF.

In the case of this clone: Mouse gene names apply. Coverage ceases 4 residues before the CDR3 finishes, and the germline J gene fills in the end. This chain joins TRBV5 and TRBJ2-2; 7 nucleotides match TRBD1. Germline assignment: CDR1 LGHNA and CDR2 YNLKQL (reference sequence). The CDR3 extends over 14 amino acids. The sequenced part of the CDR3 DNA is TGTGCCAGCAGCTCACAGGGGAGGGGCGGG. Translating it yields CASSSQGRGG. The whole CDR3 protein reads CASSSQGRGGQLYF.

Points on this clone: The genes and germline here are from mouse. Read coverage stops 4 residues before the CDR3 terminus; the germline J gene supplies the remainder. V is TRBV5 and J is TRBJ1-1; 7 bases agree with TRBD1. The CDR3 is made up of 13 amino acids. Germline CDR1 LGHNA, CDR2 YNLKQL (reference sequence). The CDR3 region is CASSQEGTAEVFF. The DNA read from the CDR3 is TGTGCCAGCAGCCAAGAGGGGACAGCA.

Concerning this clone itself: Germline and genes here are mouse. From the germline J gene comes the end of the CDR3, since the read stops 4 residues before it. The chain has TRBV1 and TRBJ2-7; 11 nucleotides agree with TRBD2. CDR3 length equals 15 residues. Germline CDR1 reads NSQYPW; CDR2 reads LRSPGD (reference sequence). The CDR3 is CTCSGPGTGGYEQYF. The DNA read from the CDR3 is TGCACCTGCAGTGGGCCCGGGACTGGGGGTTAT. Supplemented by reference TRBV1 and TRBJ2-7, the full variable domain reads VTLLEQNPRWRLVPRGQAVNLRCILKNSQYPWMSWYQQDLQKQLQWLFTLRSPGDKEVKSLPGADYLATRVTDTELRLQVANMSQGRTLYCTCSGPGTGGYEQYFGPGTRLTVL.

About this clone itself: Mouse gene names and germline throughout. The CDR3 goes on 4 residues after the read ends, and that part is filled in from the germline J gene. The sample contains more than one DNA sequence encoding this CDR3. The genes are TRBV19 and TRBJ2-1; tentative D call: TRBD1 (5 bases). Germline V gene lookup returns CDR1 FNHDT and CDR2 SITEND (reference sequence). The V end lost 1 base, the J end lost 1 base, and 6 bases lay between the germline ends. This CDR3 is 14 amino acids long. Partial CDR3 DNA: TGTGCCAGCAGTATAAGGGGAAACTATGCT. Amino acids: CASSIRGNYA. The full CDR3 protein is CASSIRGNYAEQFF.

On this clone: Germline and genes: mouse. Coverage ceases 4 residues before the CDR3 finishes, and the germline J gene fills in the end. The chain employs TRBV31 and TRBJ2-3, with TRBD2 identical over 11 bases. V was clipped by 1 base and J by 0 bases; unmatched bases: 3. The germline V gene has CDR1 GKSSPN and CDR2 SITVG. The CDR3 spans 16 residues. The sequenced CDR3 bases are TGTGCCTGGAGTCGACTGGGGGGGGCTAGTGCAGAA. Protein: CAWSRLGGASAE. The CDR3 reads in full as CAWSRLGGASAETLYF.

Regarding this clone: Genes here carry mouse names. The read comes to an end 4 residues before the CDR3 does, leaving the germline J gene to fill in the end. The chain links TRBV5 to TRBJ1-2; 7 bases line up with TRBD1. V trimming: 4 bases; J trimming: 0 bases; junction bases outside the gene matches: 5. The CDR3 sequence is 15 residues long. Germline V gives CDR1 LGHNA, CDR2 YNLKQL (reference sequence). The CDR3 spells CASSRSGTANSDYTF. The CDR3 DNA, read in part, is TGTGCCAGCAGCCGCTCCGGGACAGCAAACTCC.

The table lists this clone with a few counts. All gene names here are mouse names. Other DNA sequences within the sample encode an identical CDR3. The part of the CDR3 DNA that was read is TGTGCCAGCAGTGGAGGGACTGGGGGCTAT. It is translated as CASSGGTGGY. The entire CDR3 protein is CASSGGTGGYEQYF. The J gene is TRBJ2-7, the V gene TRBV13-1; 11 bases match TRBD2. The read ends 4 residues early relative to the CDR3; the germline J gene fills the gap. The germline V gene has CDR1 NSHNY and CDR2 SYGAGN. V lost 3 bases, J lost 3 bases, and 2 bases stayed unmatched. This CDR3 is 14 amino acids long.

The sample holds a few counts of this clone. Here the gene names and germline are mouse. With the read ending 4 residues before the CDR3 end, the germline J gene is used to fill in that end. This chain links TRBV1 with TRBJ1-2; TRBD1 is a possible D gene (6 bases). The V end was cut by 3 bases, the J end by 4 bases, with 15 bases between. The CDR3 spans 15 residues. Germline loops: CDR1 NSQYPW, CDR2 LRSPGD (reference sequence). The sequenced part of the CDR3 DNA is TGCACCTGCAGTGCCTCCAGGGGACCCGCCTCC. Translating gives CTCSASRGPAS. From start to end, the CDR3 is CTCSASRGPASDYTF.

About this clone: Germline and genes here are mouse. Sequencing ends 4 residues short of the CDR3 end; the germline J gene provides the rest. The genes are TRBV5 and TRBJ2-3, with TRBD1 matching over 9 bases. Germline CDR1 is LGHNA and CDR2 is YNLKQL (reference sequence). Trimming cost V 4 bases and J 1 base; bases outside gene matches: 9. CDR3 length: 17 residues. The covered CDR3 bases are TGTGCCAGCAGCCCGTCCGGGACAGGGAAACGTGCAGAA. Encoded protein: CASSPSGTGKRAE. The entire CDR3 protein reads CASSPSGTGKRAETLYF.

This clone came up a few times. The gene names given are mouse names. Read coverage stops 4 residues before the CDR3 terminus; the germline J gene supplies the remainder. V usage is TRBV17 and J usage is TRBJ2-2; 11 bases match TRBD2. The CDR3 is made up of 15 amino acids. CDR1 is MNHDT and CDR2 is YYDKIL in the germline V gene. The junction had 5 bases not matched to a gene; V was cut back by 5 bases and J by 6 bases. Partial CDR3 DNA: TGTGCTAGCAGTTGGACTGGGGGGAGGCCCGGG. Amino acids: CASSWTGGRPG. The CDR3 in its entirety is CASSWTGGRPGQLYF.

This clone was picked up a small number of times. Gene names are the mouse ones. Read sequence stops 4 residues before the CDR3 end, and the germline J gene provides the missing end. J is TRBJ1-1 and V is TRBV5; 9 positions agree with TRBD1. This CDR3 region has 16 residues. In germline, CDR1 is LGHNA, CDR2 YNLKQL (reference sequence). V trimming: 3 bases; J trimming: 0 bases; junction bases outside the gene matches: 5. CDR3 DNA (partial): TGTGCCAGCAGCCAGTTCCGGGACAGGGCAAACACA. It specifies CASSQFRDRANT. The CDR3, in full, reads CASSQFRDRANTEVFF.

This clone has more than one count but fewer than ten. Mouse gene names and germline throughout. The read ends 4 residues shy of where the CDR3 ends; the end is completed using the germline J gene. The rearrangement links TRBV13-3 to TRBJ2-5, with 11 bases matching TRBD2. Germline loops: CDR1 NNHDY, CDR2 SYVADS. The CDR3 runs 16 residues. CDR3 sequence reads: CASSDGDWGLEDTQYF. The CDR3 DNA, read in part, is TGTGCCAGCAGTGATGGGGACTGGGGGCTCGAAGAC.

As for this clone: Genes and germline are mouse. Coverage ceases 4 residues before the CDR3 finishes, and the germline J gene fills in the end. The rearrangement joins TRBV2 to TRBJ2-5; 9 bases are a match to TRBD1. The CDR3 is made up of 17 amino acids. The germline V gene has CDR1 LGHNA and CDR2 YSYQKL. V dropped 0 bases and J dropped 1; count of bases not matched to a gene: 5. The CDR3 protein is CASSQDVRDRDQDTQYF. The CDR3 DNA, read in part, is TGTGCCAGCAGCCAAGATGTGAGGGACAGGGACCAAGAC.

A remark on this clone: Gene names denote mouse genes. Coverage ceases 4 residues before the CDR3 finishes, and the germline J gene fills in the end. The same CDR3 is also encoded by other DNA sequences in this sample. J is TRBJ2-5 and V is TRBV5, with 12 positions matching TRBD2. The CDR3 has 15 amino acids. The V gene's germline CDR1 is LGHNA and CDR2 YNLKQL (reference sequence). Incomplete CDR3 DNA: TGTGCCAGCAGCCAACCGGGACTGGGGGGAGAC. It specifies CASSQPGLGGD. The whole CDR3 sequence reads CASSQPGLGGDTQYF.

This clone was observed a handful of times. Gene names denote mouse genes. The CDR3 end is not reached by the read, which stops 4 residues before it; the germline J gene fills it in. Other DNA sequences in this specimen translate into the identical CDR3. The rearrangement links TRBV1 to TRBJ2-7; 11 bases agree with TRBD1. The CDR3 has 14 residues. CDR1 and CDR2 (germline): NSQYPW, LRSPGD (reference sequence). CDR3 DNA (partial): TGCACCTGCAGTGGGGGGACAGGGGGTTAT. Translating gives CTCSGGTGGY. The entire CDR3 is CTCSGGTGGYEQYF.

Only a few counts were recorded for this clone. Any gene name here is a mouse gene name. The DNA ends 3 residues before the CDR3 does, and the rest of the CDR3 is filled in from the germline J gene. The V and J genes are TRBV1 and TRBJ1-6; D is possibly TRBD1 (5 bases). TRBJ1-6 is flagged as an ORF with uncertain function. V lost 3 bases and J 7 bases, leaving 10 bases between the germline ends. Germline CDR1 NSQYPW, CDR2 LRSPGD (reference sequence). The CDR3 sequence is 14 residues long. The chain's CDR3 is CTCSAQGENSPLYF. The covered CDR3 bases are TGCACCTGCAGTGCTCAGGGAGAAAATTCGCCC.

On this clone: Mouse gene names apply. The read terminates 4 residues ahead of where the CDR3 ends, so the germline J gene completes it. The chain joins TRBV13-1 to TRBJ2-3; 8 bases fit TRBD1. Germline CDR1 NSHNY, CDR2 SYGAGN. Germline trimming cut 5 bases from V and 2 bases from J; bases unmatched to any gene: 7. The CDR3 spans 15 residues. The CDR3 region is CASRPDRGDAETLYF. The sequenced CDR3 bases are TGTGCCAGCAGACCTGACAGGGGAGATGCAGAA.

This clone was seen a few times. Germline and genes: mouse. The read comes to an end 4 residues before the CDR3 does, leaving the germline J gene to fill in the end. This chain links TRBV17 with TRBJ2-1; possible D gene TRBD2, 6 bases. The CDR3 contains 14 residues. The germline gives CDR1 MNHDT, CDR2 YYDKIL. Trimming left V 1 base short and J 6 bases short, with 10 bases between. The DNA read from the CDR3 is TGTGCTAGCAGTAGAGCTTTTGGGGGTGCT. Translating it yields CASSRAFGGA. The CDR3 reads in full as CASSRAFGGAEQFF.

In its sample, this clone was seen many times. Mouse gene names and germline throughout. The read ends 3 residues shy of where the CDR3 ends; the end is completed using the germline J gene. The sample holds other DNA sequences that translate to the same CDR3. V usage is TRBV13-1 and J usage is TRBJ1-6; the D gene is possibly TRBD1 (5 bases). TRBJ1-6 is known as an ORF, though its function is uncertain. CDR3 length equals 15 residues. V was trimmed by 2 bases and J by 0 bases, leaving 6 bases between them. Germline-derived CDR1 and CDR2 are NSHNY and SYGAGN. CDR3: CASSEDSSYNSPLYF. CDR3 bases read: TGTGCCAGCAGTGAAGACAGTTCCTATAATTCGCCC.

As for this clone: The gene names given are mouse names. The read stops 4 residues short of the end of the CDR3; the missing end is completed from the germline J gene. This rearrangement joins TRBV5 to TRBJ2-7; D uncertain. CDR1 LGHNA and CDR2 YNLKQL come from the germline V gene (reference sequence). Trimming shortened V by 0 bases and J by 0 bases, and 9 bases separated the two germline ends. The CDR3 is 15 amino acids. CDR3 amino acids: CASSQDPWSSYEQYF. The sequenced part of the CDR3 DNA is TGTGCCAGCAGCCAAGATCCCTGGAGCTCCTAT.

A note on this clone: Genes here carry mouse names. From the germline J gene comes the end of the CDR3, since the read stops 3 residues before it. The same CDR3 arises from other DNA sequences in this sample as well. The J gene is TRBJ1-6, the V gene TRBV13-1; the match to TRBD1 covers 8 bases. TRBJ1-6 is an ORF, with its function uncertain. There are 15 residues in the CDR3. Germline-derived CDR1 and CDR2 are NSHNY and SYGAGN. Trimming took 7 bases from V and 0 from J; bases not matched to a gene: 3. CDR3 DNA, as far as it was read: TGTGCCAGCCGACAGGGGAATTCCTATAATTCGCCC. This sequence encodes CASRQGNSYNSP. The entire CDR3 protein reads CASRQGNSYNSPLYF.

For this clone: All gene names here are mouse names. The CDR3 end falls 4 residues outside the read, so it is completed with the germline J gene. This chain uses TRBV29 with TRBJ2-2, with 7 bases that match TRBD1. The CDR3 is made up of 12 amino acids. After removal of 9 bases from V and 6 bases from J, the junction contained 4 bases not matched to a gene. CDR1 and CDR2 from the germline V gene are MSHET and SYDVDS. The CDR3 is CASGTGAGQLYF. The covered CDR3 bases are TGTGCTAGTGGCACAGGGGCCGGG.

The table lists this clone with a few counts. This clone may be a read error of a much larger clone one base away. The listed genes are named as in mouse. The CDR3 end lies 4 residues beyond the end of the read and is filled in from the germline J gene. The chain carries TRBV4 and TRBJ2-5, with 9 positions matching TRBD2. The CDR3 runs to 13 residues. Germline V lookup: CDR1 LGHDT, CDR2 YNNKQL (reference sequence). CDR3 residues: CASRRLGEDTQYF. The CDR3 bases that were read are TGTGCCAGCAGGAGACTGGGGGAAGAC.

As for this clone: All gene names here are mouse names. The CDR3 here is CASSPRDTYNSPLYF. The covered CDR3 bases are TGTGCCAGCAGTCCCCGGGACACGTATAATTCGCCC. The chain is built from TRBV19 and TRBJ1-6, with TRBD1 as a possible D gene (6 bases). The CDR3 end lies 3 residues beyond the end of the read and is filled in from the germline J gene. TRBJ1-6 qualifies as an ORF whose function is uncertain. The germline CDR1 and CDR2 sequences are FNHDT and SITEND (reference sequence). CDR3 length: 15 residues. V was shortened by 4 bases and J by 4 bases, with 12 bases between the two germline ends.